This T cell receptor (beta chain) was retrieved from a study of T-cell memory formation after mild COVID-19. This CDR3 spans 14 amino acids. Germline V gene sequence: CDR1 SGHDT, CDR2 YYEEEE. V gave up 5 bases and J gave up 0 bases, with 9 bases separating them. About this clonotype itself: Its antigen is unidentified.

Whole-study findings and limits: A balance of CD4 and CD8 characterized clones contracting day 15 to 85, whereas later expanders leaned CD4+.

In TCRdb, the 5' RACE reads were re-called with MiXCR into one record per CDR3 protein. Of over 300,000 distinct CDR3 sequences in the sample, less than 25% were seen once. This chain connects TRBV5-6 to TRBJ1-5; D unresolved. This TCR derives from a man younger than 30 who had mild COVID-19 (a few samples of this study predate the infection). Cell type and time point are not known. Specimen: PBMCs or a T cell subset sorted from them (not recorded which). Here the CDR3 reads CASSEGPSNQPQHF. Written as DNA, the CDR3 is TGTGCCAGCAGTGAGGGCCCTAGCAATCAGCCCCAGCATTTT. Using reference TRBV5-6 and TRBJ1-5 for the parts outside the CDR3, the full variable domain is DAGVTQSPTHLIKTRGQQVTLRCSPKSGHDTVSWYQQALGQGPQFIFQYYEEEERQRGNFPDRFSGHQFPNYSSELNVNALLLGDSALYLCASSEGPSNQPQHFGDGTRLSIL.